This TCR beta chain was identified in a study of blood T cell repertoires in COVID-19. Patients at the Seattle site were enrolled during active infection and followed longitudinally. As originally analysed: Amplification of reference gene primers provided the estimated nucleated cell counts. Repertoires were generated with immunoSEQ multiplex PCR, while TCRdb's copy carries only in-frame clones and drops some. The V and J calls and clone size are taken from that table; D and trimming were inferred from the DNA. Of fewer than 450,000 clones listed, around nine tenths are singletons. The sequence was obtained from a woman in her sixties or seventies with COVID-19, enrolled during active disease. The material sequenced was peripheral blood.

The CDR3 sequence: CASRIGGGYTF. CDR3 sequence (DNA): TGTGCCAGCCGCATAGGGGGTGGCTACACCTTC. The chain couples TRBV6-6 to TRBJ1-2, with a weak D call TRBD1 (6 bases). Trimming shortened V by 8 bases and J by 7 bases, and 11 bases separated the two germline ends. CDR3 length: 11 residues. Germline V gene lookup returns CDR1 MNHNY and CDR2 SVGAGI (reference sequence).